This T cell receptor (beta chain) was sequenced in a study of T cell repertoires in cytomegalovirus infection. Study at large: Public TCR beta signatures marked donors with CMV infection and the matching HLA. Study conclusions and caveats: Dominant in the ex vivo response were TCR beta clonotypes restricted by HLA-C and specific for CMV. Adding up the frequency of public TCR beta families identified people who carried CMV plus the relevant HLA.

The germline CDR1 and CDR2 sequences are DFQATT and SNEGSKA (reference sequence). V lost 5 bases, J lost 7 bases, and 4 bases stayed unmatched. The CDR3 consists of 14 residues. Using its own MiXCR run on the reads, TCRdb lists one record per CDR3 protein. The data contain more than 140,000 distinct CDR3 sequences, about 6.3% of them singletons. The table lists this clonotype with many counts. Its cognate antigen is unknown. The TCR originated in a human donor in good health (CMV status not recorded). Some clones in this sample may be carry-over from other donors' samples. The chain couples TRBV20-1 to TRBJ2-3; 15 positions match TRBD2. What was sequenced was PBMCs. The DNA for the CDR3 is TGCAGTGCTGGCGGACTAGCGGGGGGGAATACGCAGTATTTT. It translates to CSAGGLAGGNTQYF.